This is a list of T cell receptor beta chains from one sample in a study of blood T cells in healthy people across ages. TCRdb called the 5' RACE reads again in MiXCR, with one record for every CDR3 protein. There are about 640,000 distinct CDR3 sequences in the sample; over 40% occur only once, and 30% lies in the top ten. Sequencing was carried out using blood. The source is an elderly man in good health. The CDR3 runs from the conserved cysteine through the conserved F or W. The D gene is left open where the match is weak. Clone sizes are given selectively: once, few, many, or a class where the clone is expanded.

CASRTSGSGTDTQYF,TGTGCCAGCAGAACTAGCGGGAGTGGCACAGATACGCAGTATTTT,TRBJ2-3,TRBV28,TRBD2,.
CASRTGPTGETQYF,TGTGCCAGCAGGACGGGCCCCACTGGAGAGACCCAGTACTTC,TRBJ2-5,TRBV6-7,.,many
CASSIKPQETQYF,TGTGCCAGTAGTATAAAGCCCCAAGAGACCCAGTACTTC,TRBJ2-5,TRBV19,.,.
CASSLALNQKLSNTQYF,TGTGCCAGCAGCTTAGCGCTAAACCAGAAACTAAGTAATACGCAGTATTTT,TRBJ2-3,TRBV7-2,.,few
CASSPRAGGQETQYF,TGTGCCAGCAGCCCCCGGGCAGGGGGCCAAGAGACCCAGTACTTC,TRBJ2-5,TRBV3-1,TRBD1,.
CASRRREGQLNEQYF,TGTGCCAGCAGAAGGCGGGAGGGCCAGTTGAATGAGCAGTACTTC,TRBJ2-5,TRBV2,TRBD2,.
CASSISGEGLTQYF,TGTGCCAGCAGTATTAGCGGGGAGGGGTTAACCCAGTACTTC,TRBJ2-5,TRBV28,TRBD2,.
CASSFPGQVEKLFF,TGTGCCAGCAGTTTTCCAGGGCAGGTTGAAAAACTGTTTTTT,TRBJ1-4,TRBV7-3,.,few
CASSLLRDPYEQYF,TGTGCCAGCAGTTTATTAAGGGATCCCTACGAGCAGTACTTC,TRBJ2-7,TRBV27,.,many
CASSWGGYNEQFF,TGTGCCAGCAGTTGGGGGGGGTACAATGAGCAGTTCTTC,TRBJ2-1,TRBV6-2/TRBV6-3,TRBD2,.
CASSYSIGRRETQYF,TGTGCCAGCAGTTACTCGATTGGAAGAAGAGAGACCCAGTACTTC,TRBJ2-5,TRBV6-2/TRBV6-3,.,.
CASSRRTGGEYTEAFF,TGTGCCAGCAGCCGCCGGACAGGGGGCGAGTACACTGAAGCTTTCTTT,TRBJ1-1,TRBV7-2,TRBD1,.
CASSYFYSGQREQYF,TGTGCCAGCAGTTACTTTTACTCCGGGCAGAGAGAGCAGTACTTC,TRBJ2-5,TRBV6-2/TRBV6-3,.,.
CASTKTGQGVVDTQYF,TGTGCCAGCACCAAAACTGGACAGGGTGTGGTAGATACGCAGTATTTT,TRBJ2-3,TRBV7-6,TRBD1,.
CASSLRTSSYNEQFF,TGTGCCAGCTCACTCAGGACGAGCTCCTACAATGAGCAGTTCTTC,TRBJ2-1,TRBV18,.,few
CAIKPDRGGEQFF,TGTGCCATCAAGCCGGACAGGGGGGGTGAGCAGTTCTTC,TRBJ2-1,TRBV10-3,TRBD1,.
CASSYLTSGQQRGLSSSYEQYF,TGTGCCAGCAGTTACTTAACCTCGGGACAACAAAGGGGACTATCGAGTTCCTACGAGCAGTACTTC,TRBJ2-7,TRBV6-2/TRBV6-3,.,once
CASRRQGVAYNEQFF,TGCGCCAGCAGACGACAGGGGGTTGCCTACAATGAGCAGTTCTTC,TRBJ2-1,TRBV10-2,TRBD1,.
CASSRTSGGLAYEQYF,TGTGCCAGCAGCAGGACTAGCGGGGGGCTTGCCTACGAGCAGTACTTC,TRBJ2-7,TRBV5-4,TRBD2,.
CASSPAGQGLSYEQYF,TGTGCCAGCAGCCCCGCGGGACAGGGATTATCCTACGAGCAGTACTTC,TRBJ2-7,TRBV4-2,TRBD1,.